This section outlines one TCR beta chain sequence together with its context. Its antigen is as yet unknown. TCRdb reanalysed the 5' RACE reads using MiXCR and keeps one entry per CDR3 protein. Of around 960,000 distinct CDR3 sequences in the sample, roughly an eighth were seen once. This sample was included in a study of identical twins. Study results and limitations: Researchers caution that invariant MAIT and iNKT cells could partly confound zero-insertion analyses. Insertions were reduced in abundant cord blood beta clonotypes but not in memory repertoires. Out-of-frame alpha sequences common to twins exhibited an excess of low generation probability.

Healthy Caucasians, and only they, were the donors. The CDR3 sequence is 16 residues long. V lost 3 bases, J lost 8 bases, and 21 bases lay in between. Germline lookup yields CDR1 SGHRS and CDR2 YFSETQ. These sequences were also reported in another study, on yellow fever vaccine responses in identical twins.

The receptor was derived from a woman in her late teens or twenties in good health. The sample taken for sequencing was PBMCs. This sequence joins TRBV5-1 and TRBJ2-1; D call uncertain. CDR3 sequence reads: CASSSLSPPVGDEQFF. In DNA, the CDR3 is TGCGCCAGCAGCTCGCTAAGTCCTCCGGTTGGGGATGAGCAGTTCTTC.